A selection of T cell receptor beta chains follows, all from one sample in a study of blood T cells in healthy people across ages. TCRdb recomputed calls from the 5' RACE reads with MiXCR, one row per CDR3 protein. The sample shows about 680,000 distinct CDR3 sequences, about 52% of them seen only once. Sequenced input: blood. The receptors here all came from a woman aged 60-75 years in good health. CDR3s include the opening cysteine and the closing phenylalanine or tryptophan. The D gene is left open where the match is weak. Part of the rows lack a size; the others show once, few, many or a class for expanded clones.

>once|TRBV12-3/TRBV12-4|TRBJ2-5|-
CASSRTILEETQYF
TGTGCCAGCAGCCGGACTATTTTAGAAGAGACCCAGTACTTC
>few|TRBV28|TRBJ2-1|-
CASSLGREQFF
TGTGCCAGCAGTTTAGGACGAGAGCAGTTCTTC
>-|TRBV12-3/TRBV12-4|TRBJ2-7|TRBD2
CASSLAQGGRACNEQYF
TGTGCCAGCAGTTTAGCGCAGGGCGGGAGGGCCTGCAATGAGCAGTACTTC
>few|TRBV7-3|TRBJ2-7|-
CASSFTFNSTRPYEQYF
TGTGCCAGCAGCTTTACCTTTAACTCGACTCGCCCCTACGAGCAGTACTTC
>few|TRBV18|TRBJ2-5|TRBD1
CASSPTGTGASQETQYF
TGTGCCAGCTCACCTACCGGGACAGGGGCATCCCAAGAGACCCAGTACTTC
>many|TRBV27|TRBJ2-3|TRBD2
CASSKVGTSGTDTQYF
TGTGCCAGCAGTAAAGTTGGGACTAGCGGCACAGATACGCAGTATTTT
>few|TRBV4-3|TRBJ1-1|-
CASRWKMVAGLGTEAFF
TGCGCCAGCCGATGGAAGATGGTGGCGGGGTTGGGCACTGAAGCTTTCTTT
>few|TRBV12-3/TRBV12-4|TRBJ2-4|-
CASSPLGVRAAKNIQYF
TGTGCCAGCAGTCCTCTAGGGGTGCGGGCAGCCAAAAACATTCAGTACTTC
>few|TRBV11-3|TRBJ2-2|-
CASSLGSGFTGELFF
TGTGCCAGCAGCTTAGGGAGCGGTTTCACCGGGGAGCTGTTTTTT
>few|TRBV18|TRBJ1-4|-
CASSTDGYEKLFF
TGTGCCAGCTCAACGGACGGATATGAAAAACTGTTTTTT
>-|TRBV14|TRBJ1-2|-
CASSQARRGGYTF
TGTGCCAGCAGCCAAGCCCGCCGGGGTGGCTACACCTTC
>-|TRBV7-2|TRBJ1-1|-
CASSYWGNTEAFF
TGTGCCAGCAGCTATTGGGGAAACACTGAAGCTTTCTTT
>many|TRBV12-3/TRBV12-4|TRBJ2-1|-
CASSLGKVRDHVRDEQFF
TGTGCCAGCAGTTTAGGTAAGGTGAGGGACCACGTAAGGGATGAGCAGTTCTTC
>-|TRBV27|TRBJ2-7|TRBD1
CASSLSGTGVRYEQYF
TGTGCCAGCAGTTTAAGCGGGACAGGGGTCCGCTACGAGCAGTACTTC
>few|TRBV29-1|TRBJ2-7|-
CSVNMAHEQYF
TGCAGCGTAAACATGGCACACGAGCAGTACTTC
>few|TRBV6-1|TRBJ2-1|-
CASRESGGGQFF
TGTGCCAGCAGGGAATCCGGGGGAGGGCAGTTCTTC
>-|TRBV20-1|TRBJ2-7|TRBD2
CSAYSGRSYNEQYF
TGCAGTGCATATAGCGGGAGGTCCTACAATGAGCAGTACTTC
>-|TRBV29-1|TRBJ2-2|-
CSVRTLTYTGELFF
TGCAGCGTTCGGACACTAACTTACACCGGGGAGCTGTTTTTT
>few|TRBV14|TRBJ2-5|-
CASSQMAGEETQYF
TGTGCCAGCAGCCAGATGGCAGGGGAAGAGACCCAGTACTTC
>-|TRBV5-6|TRBJ1-5|-
CASSFYSSNQPQHF
TGTGCCAGCAGCTTTTATTCTAGCAATCAGCCCCAGCATTTT
>-|TRBV4-3|TRBJ1-4|TRBD1
CASSRGQGESEKLFF
TGCGCCAGCAGCCGGGGACAGGGCGAAAGTGAAAAACTGTTTTTT
>-|TRBV20-1|TRBJ2-3|TRBD1
CSARDPQTGGPTDTQYF
TGCAGTGCTAGAGACCCTCAGACAGGGGGCCCTACAGATACGCAGTATTTT
>-|TRBV20-1|TRBJ2-1|-
CSARGPPGFFSFF
TGCAGTGCTAGGGGCCCCCCTGGTTTTTTCTCGTTCTTC
>few|TRBV6-6|TRBJ2-7|-
CASTQRILVGEEQYF
TGTGCCAGCACACAAAGGATTCTAGTGGGAGAAGAGCAGTACTTC
>few|TRBV7-2|TRBJ2-1|TRBD2
CASSTDSGRAYNEQFF
TGTGCCAGCAGCACGGATAGCGGGAGGGCCTACAATGAGCAGTTCTTC
>-|TRBV20-1|TRBJ1-6|-
CSASYDRNNSPLHF
TGCAGTGCTAGTTACGACAGGAACAATTCACCCCTCCACTTT
>-|TRBV9|TRBJ2-1|-
CASSTRRGETQFF
TGTGCCAGCAGCACCAGGCGGGGAGAGACCCAGTTCTTC
>-|TRBV4-2|TRBJ1-2|-
CASSQSTATNYGYTF
TGTGCCAGCAGCCAGTCGACAGCTACTAACTATGGCTACACCTTC
>-|TRBV19|TRBJ2-6|-
CASSPSPIRSGANVLTF
TGTGCCAGTAGTCCCTCCCCGATCCGCTCTGGGGCCAACGTCCTGACTTTC
>-|TRBV20-1|TRBJ2-3|-
CSARPGARGTDTQYF
TGCAGTGCTAGGCCGGGAGCACGAGGCACAGATACGCAGTATTTT
>-|TRBV28|TRBJ1-1|-
CASSGEPSEAFF
TGTGCCAGCTCCGGGGAGCCCTCTGAAGCTTTCTTT
>-|TRBV20-1|TRBJ1-1|-
CSAHGRGNTEAFF
TGCAGTGCACATGGACGGGGGAACACTGAAGCTTTCTTT
>-|TRBV7-9|TRBJ2-2|TRBD1
CASSLLAGGAGELFF
TGTGCCAGCAGCTTACTGGCAGGGGGCGCCGGGGAGCTGTTTTTT
>-|TRBV2|TRBJ2-1|-
CASSEALGGVEGEQFF
TGTGCCAGCAGTGAAGCGCTTGGGGGAGTTGAGGGAGAGCAGTTCTTC
>-|TRBV20-1|TRBJ2-5|-
CSASAEVEETQYF
TGCAGTGCTAGTGCGGAAGTGGAGGAGACCCAGTACTTC
>-|TRBV7-9|TRBJ1-1|-
CASSGSFQGRGTEAFF
TGTGCCAGCAGCGGTTCCTTCCAGGGACGAGGGACTGAAGCTTTCTTT
>few|TRBV2|TRBJ2-7|TRBD2
CASRAGAQSYEQYF
TGTGCCAGCAGAGCGGGAGCCCAATCCTACGAGCAGTACTTC
>-|TRBV7-9|TRBJ2-1|-
CASTQQVVYNEQFF
TGTGCCAGCACCCAACAGGTAGTCTACAATGAGCAGTTCTTC
>-|TRBV5-5|TRBJ2-4|TRBD2
CASSVGLAGQGRNIQYF
TGTGCCAGCAGCGTGGGACTAGCGGGCCAAGGGCGGAACATTCAGTACTTC
>-|TRBV27|TRBJ2-1|-
CASTFRDLTYNEQFF
TGTGCCAGTACATTTCGGGACCTTACCTACAATGAGCAGTTCTTC